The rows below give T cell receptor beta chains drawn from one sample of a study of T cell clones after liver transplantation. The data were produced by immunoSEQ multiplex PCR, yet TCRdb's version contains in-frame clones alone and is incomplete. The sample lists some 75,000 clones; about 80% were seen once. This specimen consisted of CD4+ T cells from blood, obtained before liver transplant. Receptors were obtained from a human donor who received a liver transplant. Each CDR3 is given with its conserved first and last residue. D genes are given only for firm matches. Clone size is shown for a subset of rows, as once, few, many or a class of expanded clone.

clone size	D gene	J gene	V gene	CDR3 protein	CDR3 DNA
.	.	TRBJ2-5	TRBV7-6	CASSLGLGVRETQYF	TGTGCCAGCAGCTTAGGTCTAGGGGTTAGAGAGACCCAGTACTTC
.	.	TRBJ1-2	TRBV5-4	CASSFPGTGGYTF	TGTGCCAGCAGCTTTCCCGGGACGGGTGGCTACACCTTC
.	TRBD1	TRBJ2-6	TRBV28	CASSSAGTGVPGANVLTF	TGTGCCAGCAGTAGCGCCGGGACAGGGGTTCCTGGGGCCAACGTCCTGACTTTC
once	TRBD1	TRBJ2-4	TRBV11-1	CASSLGGTGVNIQYF	TGTGCCAGCAGCTTAGGCGGGACAGGGGTAAACATTCAGTACTTC
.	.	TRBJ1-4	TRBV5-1	CASRVEGADEKLFF	TGCGCCAGCAGAGTCGAGGGTGCCGATGAAAAACTGTTTTTT
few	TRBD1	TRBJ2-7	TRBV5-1	CASSFTGQRPYEQYF	TGCGCCAGCAGCTTTACGGGACAGAGGCCCTACGAGCAGTACTTC
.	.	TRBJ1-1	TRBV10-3	CAIRRGEDTEAFF	TGTGCCATCAGAAGAGGGGAGGACACTGAAGCTTTCTTT
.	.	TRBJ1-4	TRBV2	CASSVVRKNEKLFF	TGTGCCAGCAGTGTTGTACGGAAAAATGAAAAACTGTTTTTT
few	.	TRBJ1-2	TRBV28	CASSLFSGRHGYTF	TGTGCCAGCAGTTTATTTTCAGGACGCCATGGCTACACCTTC
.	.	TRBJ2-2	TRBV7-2	CASSSYTGELFF	TGTGCCAGCAGCTCTTACACCGGGGAGCTGTTTTTT
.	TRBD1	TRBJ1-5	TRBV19	CASSRQGRYSNQPQHF	TGTGCCAGTAGTCGACAGGGGCGATATAGCAATCAGCCCCAGCATTTT
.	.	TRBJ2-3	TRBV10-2	CASSGHNTDTQYF	TGCGCCAGCAGTGGACACAACACAGATACGCAGTATTTT
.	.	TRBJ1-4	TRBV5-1	CASSFRSNEKLFF	TGCGCCAGCAGCTTCAGGTCCAATGAAAAACTGTTTTTT
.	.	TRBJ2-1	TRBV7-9	CASSPVNEQFF	TGTGCCAGCAGTCCTGTCAATGAGCAGTTCTTC
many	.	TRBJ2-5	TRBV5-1	CASSPRDQQETQYF	TGCGCCAGCAGTCCCCGGGATCAACAAGAGACCCAGTACTTC
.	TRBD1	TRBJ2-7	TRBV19	CASSMGTATYEQYF	TGTGCCAGTAGTATGGGGACAGCTACCTACGAGCAGTACTTC
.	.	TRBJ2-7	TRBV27	CASSFQLPYEQYF	TGTGCCAGCAGTTTCCAACTTCCCTACGAGCAGTACTTC
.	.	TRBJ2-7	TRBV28	CASSHRDKQYF	TGTGCCAGCAGTCACCGGGACAAGCAGTACTTC
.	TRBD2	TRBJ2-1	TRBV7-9	CATPGLAVGEQFF	TGTGCCACACCGGGACTAGCAGTCGGTGAGCAGTTCTTC
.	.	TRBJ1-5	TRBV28	CASRRTVLEPQHF	TGTGCCAGCAGAAGGACAGTTTTGGAGCCCCAGCATTTT
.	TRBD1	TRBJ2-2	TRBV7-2	CASSQSGTGNTGELFF	TGTGCCAGCAGCCAGTCCGGGACAGGGAACACCGGGGAGCTGTTTTTT
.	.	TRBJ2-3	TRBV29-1	CSVDLVATDTQYF	TGCAGCGTTGACTTGGTAGCTACGGATACGCAGTATTTT
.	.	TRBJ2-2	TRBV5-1	CASSLEAADTGELFF	TGCGCCAGCAGCTTGGAGGCAGCGGACACCGGGGAGCTGTTTTTT
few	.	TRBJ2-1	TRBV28	CASSLQLGYNEQFF	TGTGCCAGCAGTTTACAGTTGGGATACAATGAGCAGTTCTTC
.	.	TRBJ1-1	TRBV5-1	CASRKDGSEAFF	TGCGCCAGCAGAAAAGATGGCAGTGAAGCTTTCTTT
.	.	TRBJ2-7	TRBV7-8	CASSLAGGREQYF	TGTGCCAGCAGCTTAGCCGGAGGGCGCGAGCAGTACTTC
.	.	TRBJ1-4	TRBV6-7	CASSNVGRPSNEKLFF	TGTGCCAGCAGCAACGTCGGGAGACCTTCTAATGAAAAACTGTTTTTT
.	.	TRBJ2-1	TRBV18	CASSPSREQFF	TGTGCCAGCTCCCCCAGTAGGGAGCAGTTCTTC
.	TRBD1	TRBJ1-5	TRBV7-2	CASSLWGQPNQPQHF	TGTGCCAGCAGCTTATGGGGACAGCCCAATCAGCCCCAGCATTTT
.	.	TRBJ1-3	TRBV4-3	CASSQRKFSGNTIYF	TGCGCCAGCAGCCAAAGGAAGTTCTCTGGAAACACCATATATTTT
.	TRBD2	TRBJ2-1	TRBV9	CASSVGLVASGSNEQFF	TGTGCCAGCAGCGTAGGTTTGGTGGCTAGCGGGAGTAATGAGCAGTTCTTC
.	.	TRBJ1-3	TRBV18	CASSPPAAGNTIYF	TGTGCCAGCTCACCACCGGCAGCTGGAAACACCATATATTTT
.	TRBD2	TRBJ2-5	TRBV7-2	CASSLGPSGGRAQETQYF	TGTGCCAGCAGCCTAGGTCCGTCGGGGGGGCGCGCCCAAGAGACCCAGTACTTC
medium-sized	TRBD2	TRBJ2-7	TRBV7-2	CASSSRSGSGTYEQYF	TGTGCCAGCAGCTCCAGAAGCGGGAGCGGTACGTACGAGCAGTACTTC
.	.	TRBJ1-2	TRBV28	CATAGGSNYGYTF	TGTGCCACCGCGGGGGGCTCTAACTATGGCTACACCTTC
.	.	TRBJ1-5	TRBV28	CASSLAQSNQPQHF	TGTGCCAGCAGTTTAGCACAGAGCAATCAGCCCCAGCATTTT
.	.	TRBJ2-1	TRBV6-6	CASSYSKVGGNEQFF	TGTGCCAGCAGTTACTCGAAGGTGGGAGGCAATGAGCAGTTCTTC
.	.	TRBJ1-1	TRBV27	CASSLRGGVTEAFF	TGTGCCAGCAGTTTACGGGGAGGGGTAACTGAAGCTTTCTTT
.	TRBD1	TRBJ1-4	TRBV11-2	CASSNWNTGEYSEKLFF	TGTGCCAGCAGCAATTGGAATACAGGGGAGTATAGCGAAAAACTGTTTTTT
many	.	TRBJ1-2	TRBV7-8	CASSFNKNYGYTF	TGTGCCAGCAGCTTTAACAAAAACTATGGCTACACCTTC
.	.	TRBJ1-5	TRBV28	CASSLYKDQPQHF	TGTGCCAGCAGTTTATACAAGGATCAGCCCCAGCATTTT
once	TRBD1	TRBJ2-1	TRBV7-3	CASSTRTGKNEQFF	TGTGCCAGCAGCACCAGGACAGGGAAGAATGAGCAGTTCTTC
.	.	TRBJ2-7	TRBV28	CASTTSYAQYF	TGTGCCAGCACGACCTCTTATGCGCAGTACTTC
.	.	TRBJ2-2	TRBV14	CASSQNRVLNTGELFF	TGTGCCAGCAGTCAAAACAGGGTTTTGAACACCGGGGAGCTGTTTTTT
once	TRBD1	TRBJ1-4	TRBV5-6	CASSTQGATNEKLFF	TGTGCCAGCAGCACCCAGGGGGCAACTAATGAAAAACTGTTTTTT
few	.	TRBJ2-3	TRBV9	CASSARRAPTDTQYF	TGTGCCAGCAGCGCACGTAGGGCACCCACAGATACGCAGTATTTT
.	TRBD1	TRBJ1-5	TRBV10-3	CAISGQGDQPQHF	TGTGCCATCAGTGGCCAGGGGGATCAGCCCCAGCATTTT
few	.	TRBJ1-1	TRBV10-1	CASSESTGTEAFF	TGCGCCAGCAGTGAGTCTACGGGCACTGAAGCTTTCTTT